One sample yielded the 3 T cell receptor beta chains listed below, sequenced in a study of cytomegalovirus exposure and HLA in healthy donors. Assay used: immunoSEQ multiplex PCR; TCRdb lists only in-frame clones, some missing. The table lists 150,000 to 180,000 clones, roughly 90% of them singletons, with under 25% in the top ten. Sequencing was done on a sample of PBMCs. The receptor set was obtained from a man aged 18 to 29 in good health and CMV-seropositive.

The chain couples TRBV2 to TRBJ2-5; D is possibly TRBD1 (5 bases). V was trimmed by 6 bases and J by 8 bases, leaving 16 bases between them. There are 13 residues in the CDR3. The germline gives CDR1 SNHLY, CDR2 FYNNEI. The CDR3 region is CASRTDSALTQYF. CDR3 in DNA: TGTGCCAGCAGGACCGACAGCGCCCTAACCCAGTACTTC.

The genes are TRBV6-1 and TRBJ2-3; TRBD1 matches at 7 bases. Trimming cost V 6 bases and J 4 bases; bases outside gene matches: 7. Looked up from germline, CDR1 is MNHNS and CDR2 is SASEGT. CDR3 length: 14 residues. The CDR3 sequence: CASSPQGLADTQYF. CDR3 in DNA: TGTGCCAGCAGCCCACAGGGGTTGGCAGATACGCAGTATTTT.

The chain combines TRBV5-1 with TRBJ2-2, with 10 bases fitting TRBD1. CDR3 size: 16 residues. The J segment lost 6 bases and the V segment lost 2 bases, leaving 7 bases of the junction unmatched. Germline V gene data show CDR1 as SGHRS and CDR2 as YFSETQ. CDR3: CASSFLTGGDAGELFF. CDR3 coding DNA: TGCGCCAGCAGCTTTTTGACAGGGGGCGATGCCGGGGAGCTGTTTTTT.